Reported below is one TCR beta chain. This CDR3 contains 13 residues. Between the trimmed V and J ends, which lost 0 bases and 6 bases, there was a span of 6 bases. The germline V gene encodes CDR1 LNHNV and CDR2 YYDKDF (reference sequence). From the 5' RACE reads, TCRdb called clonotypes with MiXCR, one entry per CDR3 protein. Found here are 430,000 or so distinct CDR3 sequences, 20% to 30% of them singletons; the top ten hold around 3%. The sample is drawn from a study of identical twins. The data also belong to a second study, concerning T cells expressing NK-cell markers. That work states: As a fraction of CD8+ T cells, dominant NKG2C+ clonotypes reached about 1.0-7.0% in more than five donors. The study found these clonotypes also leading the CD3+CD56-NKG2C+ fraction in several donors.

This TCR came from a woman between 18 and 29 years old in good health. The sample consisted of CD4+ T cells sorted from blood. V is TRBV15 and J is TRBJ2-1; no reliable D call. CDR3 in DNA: TGTGCCACCAGCAGAGAGCTCGTCAATGAGCAGTTCTTC. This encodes CATSRELVNEQFF. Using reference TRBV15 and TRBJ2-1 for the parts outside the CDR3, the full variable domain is DAMVIQNPRYQVTQFGKPVTLSCSQTLNHNVMYWYQQKSSQAPKLLFHYYDKDFNNEADTPDNFQSRRPNTSFCFLDIRSPGLGDTAMYLCATSRELVNEQFFGPGTRLTVL.